A single sample is the source of the 23 T cell receptor beta chains below, sequenced in a study of vaccination effects on CD4 cells after COVID-19. Data came from immunoSEQ multiplex PCR; TCRdb stores just in-frame clones and leaves some out. The sample has 50,000 to 80,000 clones; 70% to 80% are singletons. CD4+ T cell isolation took place after 10 days of culture. Two doses of BNT162b2 or mRNA-1273 vaccine were administered to participants. No antigen has been assigned to these receptors. Sequencing was performed on CD4+ T cells from PBMCs cultured without peptide, taken after COVID-19 vaccination. The receptors come from a human donor who received a COVID-19 vaccine.

The chain has TRBV6-5 and TRBJ1-1; D gene ambiguous. V lost 5 bases and J lost 2, with 12 bases in between. Germline V lookup: CDR1 MNHEY, CDR2 SVGAGI. The CDR3 consists of 14 residues. In DNA, the CDR3 is TGTGCCAGCAGTCCAGGACGGCCTAACACTGAAGCTTTCTTT. It yields the protein CASSPGRPNTEAFF.

The gene calls are TRBV5-1 and TRBJ1-6; 7 bases line up with TRBD1. The J segment lost 10 bases and the V segment lost 3 bases, leaving 7 bases of the junction unmatched. Germline V gene sequence: CDR1 SGHRS, CDR2 YFSETQ. The CDR3 loop spans 14 amino acids. CDR3 nucleotide sequence: TGCGCCAGCAGCTCGGGCACAGGGGACTCACCCCTCCACTTT. Its protein product is CASSSGTGDSPLHF.

This clone was counted a single time. This chain uses TRBV7-2 with TRBJ2-3; TRBD2 matches 10 bases. V lost 6 bases to trimming and J lost 5 bases; unmatched junction nucleotides: 11. The germline CDR1 and CDR2 sequences are SGHTA and FQGNSA. The CDR3 is 16 amino acids. CDR3: CASSLSGGAGGDTQYF. CDR3 in DNA: TGTGCCAGCAGTCTCAGCGGGGGGGCAGGTGGAGATACGCAGTATTTT.

This clone occurred once. CDR3 coding DNA: TGTGCCAGCTCACCATGGGACAGCAATCAGCCCCAGCATTTT. Its translation is CASSPWDSNQPQHF. V usage is TRBV18 and J usage is TRBJ1-5, with TRBD1 as a possible D gene (5 bases). Trimming took off 2 bases at V and 1 base at J, with 6 bases between the two ends. The germline CDR1 and CDR2 sequences are KGHSH and LQKENI. The CDR3 runs to 14 residues.

Written as DNA, the CDR3 is TGTGCCAGCAGCCAAGGAGTTATTATCGGTTCACCCCTCCACTTT. This codes for CASSQGVIIGSPLHF. The V and J genes are TRBV3-1 (or the pseudogene TRBV3-2) and TRBJ1-6, with unresolved D. Per germline, CDR1 LGHDT and CDR2 YNNKEL (reference sequence). V was shortened by 1 base and J by 9 bases, with 13 bases between the two germline ends. This CDR3 contains 15 residues.

The chain carries TRBV6-1 and TRBJ2-2, with a weak D call TRBD1 (6 bases). This CDR3 contains 14 residues. Trimming left V 1 base short and J 6 bases short, with 9 bases between. CDR1 and CDR2 from the germline V gene are MNHNS and SASEGT. CDR3 coding DNA: TGTGCCAGCAGTGAAGTTCCAGGGGCCGGGGAGCTGTTTTTT. Protein sequence: CASSEVPGAGELFF.

V is TRBV29-1 and J is TRBJ1-1, with no clear D. CDR3 length: 10 amino acids. CDR1 and CDR2 from the germline V gene are SQVTM and ANQGSEA. Trimming shortened V by 2 bases and J by 6 bases, and 4 bases separated the two germline ends. The CDR3 spells CSVEFPEAFF. The CDR3 nucleotides read TGCAGCGTTGAATTCCCTGAAGCTTTCTTT.

The chain links TRBV18 to TRBJ1-4, with 7 bases matching TRBD1. Germline CDR1 and CDR2: KGHSH and LQKENI. The CDR3 has 16 residues. The ends lost 2 bases at V and 5 bases at J; junction bases unmatched: 8. CDR3 DNA: TGTGCCAGCTCACCAGCGCCAGGGGGGTTCAATGAAAAACTGTTTTTT. This sequence encodes CASSPAPGGFNEKLFF.

The V call is TRBV24-1, the J call TRBJ2-5, with a weak D call TRBD2 (6 bases). The CDR3 has 14 residues. Germline V gives CDR1 KGHDR, CDR2 SFDVKD. The germline V and J ends were trimmed by 3 bases and 0 bases, with 7 bases remaining between them. For the CDR3, the DNA is TGTGCCACCAGTGATGCGGGACACCAAGAGACCCAGTACTTC. The encoded protein is CATSDAGHQETQYF.

The V and J genes are TRBV19 and TRBJ1-4; no clear D gene. V was clipped by 6 bases and J by 0 bases, with 8 bases between them. This CDR3 region has 14 residues. CDR1 is LNHDA and CDR2 is SQIVND in the germline V gene (reference sequence). CDR3 sequence: CASRYRTTNEKLFF. The CDR3, as DNA: TGTGCCAGTAGGTACAGAACAACTAATGAAAAACTGTTTTTT. The whole variable domain, filled in from reference TRBV19 and TRBJ1-4, reads DGGITQSPKYLFRKEGQNVTLSCEQNLNHDAMYWYRQDPGQGLRLIYYSQIVNDFQKGDIAEGYSVSREKKESFPLTVTSAQKNPTAFYLCASRYRTTNEKLFFGSGTQLSVL.

The DNA for the CDR3 is TGTGCCACCAGCCTAGGGGGGGCCGGTGAAGCTTTCTTT. Translation gives CATSLGGAGEAFF. The V and J genes are TRBV24-1 and TRBJ1-1, with D perhaps TRBD1 (6 bases). V gave up 7 bases and J gave up 7 bases, with 15 bases separating them. CDR1 KGHDR and CDR2 SFDVKD come from the germline V gene. The CDR3 length is 13 residues.

The genes are TRBV6-1 and TRBJ2-3; TRBD1 aligns across 8 bases. The germline gives CDR1 MNHNS, CDR2 SASEGT. The CDR3 loop spans 19 amino acids. V shed 4 bases and J 0 bases; nucleotides not matched to a gene: 15. The CDR3 region is CASSVRPGQDIPSTDTQYF. CDR3 sequence (DNA): TGTGCCAGCAGTGTTCGGCCGGGACAGGATATACCTAGCACAGATACGCAGTATTTT.

The genes are TRBV7-2 and TRBJ2-5, with D perhaps matching TRBD2 (6 bases). Germline CDR1 SGHTA, CDR2 FQGNSA. CDR3 length: 14 amino acids. The V and J ends lost 4 bases and 4 bases respectively, with 13 bases between them. CDR3 nucleotides: TGTGCCAGCAGCTGGGGAGGTAGAGGAGAGACCCAGTACTTC. Protein: CASSWGGRGETQYF. The whole variable domain, filled in from reference TRBV7-2 and TRBJ2-5, reads GAGVSQSPSNKVTEKGKDVELRCDPISGHTALYWYRQSLGQGLEFLIYFQGNSAPDKSGLPSDRFSAERTGGSVSTLTIQRTQQEDSAVYLCASSWGGRGETQYFGPGTRLLVL.

This clone was observed a handful of times. J is TRBJ2-1 and V is TRBV19, with 12 bases aligning to TRBD2. J lost 4 bases, V lost 7 bases, and 5 bases had no gene match. The CDR3 sequence is 15 residues long. CDR1 is LNHDA and CDR2 is SQIVND in the germline V gene (reference sequence). For the CDR3, the DNA is TGTGCCAGTACCAGGACTAGCGGGGTTTACAATGAGCAGTTCTTC. It encodes CASTRTSGVYNEQFF.

The chain employs TRBV4-1 and TRBJ1-4; 7 bases are shared with TRBD1. V was clipped by 4 bases and J by 8 bases; unmatched bases: 10. The CDR3 consists of 15 residues. Germline V lookup: CDR1 MGHRA, CDR2 YSYEKL. CDR3: CASSPQGGDGEKLFF. In DNA, the CDR3 is TGCGCCAGCAGCCCGCAGGGGGGTGATGGCGAAAAACTGTTTTTT.

As regards this clone: A read error may produce the germline difference seen at one junction end. The gene calls are TRBV12-3 or TRBV12-4 and TRBJ2-1; TRBD2 matches at 12 bases. CDR3 length: 11 residues. Here the CDR3 reads CASSSTSGGLF. CDR3 sequence (DNA): TGTGCCAGCAGTTCAACTAGCGGGGGGCTCTTC.

V and J are TRBV5-4 and TRBJ2-1; weak D call: TRBD1 (7 bases). Germline V gives CDR1 SGHNT, CDR2 YYREEE (reference sequence). CDR3 size: 12 residues. V was clipped by 4 bases and J by 10 bases, with 12 bases between them. The CDR3: CASSPGGNEQFF. The CDR3 DNA reads as TGTGCCAGCAGCCCAGGGGGGAACGAGCAGTTCTTC.

The rearrangement joins TRBV6-1 to TRBJ1-2, with 9 bases lining up with TRBD1. The CDR3 length is 17 residues. V was pared by 0 bases and J by 6 bases, with 11 bases of the junction left unmatched. Germline CDR1 is MNHNS and CDR2 is SASEGT. CDR3 bases: TGTGCCAGCAGTGAAGCTATCCGCGGGACAGGGAGGGATGGCTACACCTTC. It encodes CASSEAIRGTGRDGYTF.

The V gene is TRBV7-3, the J gene TRBJ2-1; no reliable D call. The CDR3 runs 13 residues. V shed 2 bases and J shed 6 bases, with 8 bases lying between them. Germline lookup yields CDR1 SGHTA and CDR2 FQGTGA. CDR3 bases: TGTGCCAGCAGCTTAGCGCCAGGCAATGAGCAGTTCTTC. Amino acids: CASSLAPGNEQFF.

This chain uses TRBV2 with TRBJ1-4; a possible D gene is TRBD1 (5 bases). The CDR3 loop spans 14 amino acids. Germline CDR1 SNHLY, CDR2 FYNNEI. Trimming pared 5 bases from V and 1 base from J, leaving 8 bases between. CDR3 in DNA: TGTGCCAGCAGTCGGGACGGAACTAATGAAAAACTGTTTTTT. This encodes CASSRDGTNEKLFF.

The chain combines TRBV6-4 with TRBJ2-3, with TRBD1 identical over 7 bases. CDR3 size: 14 residues. V was clipped by 7 bases and J by 0 bases; unmatched bases: 4. CDR1 is MRHNA and CDR2 is SNTAGT in the germline V gene. The CDR3 DNA is TGTGCCAGCAAACCGGGACAGAGCACAGATACGCAGTATTTT. Translated: CASKPGQSTDTQYF.

This clone has only a few counts. CDR3 residues: CASSRWTTSNNEQFF. Here the CDR3 DNA reads TGTGCCAGCAGCCGGTGGACTACATCTAACAATGAGCAGTTCTTC. The genes are TRBV3-1 (or the pseudogene TRBV3-2) and TRBJ2-1, with D possibly matching TRBD2 (6 bases). This CDR3 contains 15 residues. Germline assignment: CDR1 LGHDT and CDR2 YNNKEL (reference sequence). Trimming shortened V by 4 bases and J by 5 bases, and 15 bases separated the two germline ends.

CDR3 protein: CASRDGAEGNQPQHF. As DNA, the CDR3 is TGTGCCAGCAGAGACGGTGCTGAGGGCAATCAGCCCCAGCATTTT. The genes are TRBV6-5 and TRBJ1-5; no clear D gene. Germline V gene lookup returns CDR1 MNHEY and CDR2 SVGAGI. V shed 6 bases and J shed 2 bases, with 14 bases lying between them. The CDR3 covers 15 residues.